This is a list of T cell receptor beta chains from one sample in a study of T cells in narcolepsy. Clones were read by immunoSEQ multiplex PCR, and TCRdb kept only the in-frame ones, dropping some. This repertoire shows 25,000 to 40,000 clones, about 90% found once; its top ten account for 1% to 1.5%. The sequencing sample was made of CD45RA- memory CD4+ T cells from PBMCs. Receptors originate from a human donor with narcolepsy. Both conserved end residues are part of each CDR3. A D gene is named only where the DNA matches it firmly. A row's size may be missing; if present it is once, few, many or a size class.

once	TRBV9	TRBJ1-4	NA	15	CASSVGGAGLEKLFF	TGTGCCAGCAGCGTAGGGGGGGCAGGGTTGGAAAAACTGTTTTTT
NA	TRBV18	TRBJ1-5	TRBD1	13	CASSPNRGQPQHF	TGTGCCAGCTCACCAAACAGGGGGCAGCCCCAGCATTTT
NA	TRBV6-5	TRBJ2-5	NA	11	CASSYSETQYF	TGTGCCAGCAGTTACTCGGAGACCCAGTACTTC
NA	TRBV27	TRBJ2-2	TRBD1	16	CASSSRTGSMGGELFF	TGTGCCAGCAGCTCGCGGACAGGGTCGATGGGCGGGGAGCTGTTTTTT
few	TRBV6-1	TRBJ2-7	TRBD2	13	CASSRGGAVEQYF	TGTGCCAGCAGCCGCGGGGGGGCGGTCGAGCAGTACTTC
NA	TRBV7-8	TRBJ2-7	TRBD2	18	CASSSSGTSGANSYEQYF	TGTGCCAGCAGCTCATCCGGGACTAGCGGGGCGAACTCCTACGAGCAGTACTTC
NA	TRBV28	TRBJ2-7	NA	13	CASRTRPVYEQYF	TGTGCCAGCAGAACCAGACCGGTCTACGAGCAGTACTTC
NA	TRBV7-9	TRBJ1-1	TRBD1	18	CASTQGFLDREGITEAFF	TGTGCCAGCACCCAAGGATTTTTGGACAGGGAAGGAATCACTGAAGCTTTCTTT
NA	TRBV5-1	TRBJ2-3	NA	15	CASSTSKPRTDTQYF	TGCGCCAGCAGCACAAGCAAGCCGCGCACAGATACGCAGTATTTT
once	TRBV10-2	TRBJ2-3	NA	14	CASSGLGGTDTQYF	TGCGCCAGCAGTGGCTTGGGAGGCACAGATACGCAGTATTTT
NA	TRBV29-1	TRBJ2-4	TRBD1	13	CSVVTGQGNIQYF	TGCAGCGTTGTTACGGGACAGGGGAACATTCAGTACTTC
NA	TRBV5-5	TRBJ1-1	NA	16	CASSTSQGRVNTEAFF	TGTGCCAGCAGTACCTCCCAAGGGAGGGTGAACACTGAAGCTTTCTTT
NA	TRBV7-9	TRBJ2-5	NA	14	CASSFERPEETQYF	TGTGCCAGCAGCTTTGAAAGGCCAGAGGAGACCCAGTACTTC
once	TRBV29-1	TRBJ2-7	TRBD2	13	CSARTSGIHEQYF	TGCAGCGCTCGGACTAGCGGGATCCACGAGCAGTACTTC
NA	TRBV7-9	TRBJ1-6	TRBD1	13	CASNQPGQPRLHF	TGTGCCAGCAACCAACCGGGACAGCCTCGCCTCCACTTT
NA	TRBV6-1	TRBJ1-4	NA	14	CASSRDTLNEKLFF	TGTGCCAGCAGCAGGGACACACTTAATGAAAAACTGTTTTTT
NA	TRBV27	TRBJ1-5	NA	13	CASGREGFQPQHF	TGTGCCAGCGGCCGAGAGGGGTTCCAGCCCCAGCATTTT
NA	TRBV2	TRBJ1-1	NA	12	CASRTRDTEAFF	TGTGCCAGCAGGACCCGAGATACTGAAGCTTTCTTT
once	TRBV25-1	TRBJ2-7	NA	13	CASSEPGSYGQYF	TGTGCCAGCAGTGAACCCGGGAGCTACGGGCAGTACTTC
NA	TRBV28	TRBJ2-3	NA	12	CASARASDTQYF	TGTGCCAGCGCCAGGGCATCAGATACGCAGTATTTT
NA	TRBV19	TRBJ1-6	NA	14	CASSMETIHSPLHF	TGTGCCAGTAGTATGGAAACCATCCATTCACCCCTCCACTTT
NA	TRBV7-7	TRBJ2-2	TRBD2	16	CASSRTSGVNTGELFF	TGTGCCAGCAGCCGTACTAGCGGCGTGAACACCGGGGAGCTGTTTTTT
NA	TRBV7-9	TRBJ2-1	NA	16	CASSLFRGAKYNEQFF	TGTGCCAGCAGCTTATTCCGGGGGGCCAAATACAATGAGCAGTTCTTC
NA	TRBV15	TRBJ1-1	NA	15	CATSRDPGAGTEAFF	TGTGCCACCAGCAGAGATCCCGGGGCGGGTACTGAAGCTTTCTTT
NA	TRBV6-4	TRBJ1-5	NA	16	CASSEARQWGNQPQHF	TGTGCCAGCAGTGAAGCTCGACAGTGGGGCAATCAGCCCCAGCATTTT
NA	TRBV11-2	TRBJ1-1	NA	15	CASSFLYREGTEAFF	TGTGCCAGCAGCTTCCTATACAGGGAGGGCACTGAAGCTTTCTTT
NA	TRBV9	TRBJ1-6	NA	16	CASSVAPRGADSPLHF	TGTGCCAGCAGCGTAGCTCCCCGGGGCGCGGATTCACCCCTCCACTTT
NA	TRBV18	TRBJ1-1	NA	13	CASSLVGFTEAFF	TGTGCCAGCTCACTCGTTGGTTTTACTGAAGCTTTCTTT
NA	TRBV6-5	TRBJ2-5	TRBD1	12	CVVGGWGETQYF	TGTGTCGTAGGGGGCTGGGGAGAGACCCAGTACTTC
NA	TRBV5-6	TRBJ1-1	NA	17	CASIIRGAGLMNTEAFF	TGTGCCAGCATCATCAGGGGCGCAGGCCTTATGAACACTGAAGCTTTCTTT
NA	TRBV18	TRBJ2-7	NA	15	CASSPGQGGSYEQYF	TGTGCCAGCTCACCAGGGCAGGGGGGGTCCTACGAGCAGTACTTC
NA	TRBV19	TRBJ1-1	NA	14	CASSPDSVNTEAFF	TGTGCCAGTAGTCCTGACAGCGTGAACACTGAAGCTTTCTTT
NA	TRBV14	TRBJ2-1	NA	12	CASRPPYNEQFF	TGTGCCAGCAGGCCCCCTTACAATGAGCAGTTCTTC
NA	TRBV7-8	TRBJ2-2	TRBD1	15	CASSSRTGWTGELFF	TGTGCCAGCAGCTCTCGGACAGGATGGACCGGGGAGCTGTTTTTT
NA	TRBV5-1	TRBJ2-5	TRBD2	17	CASSYGTSGGAEETQYF	TGCGCCAGCAGTTATGGGACTAGCGGGGGGGCGGAAGAGACCCAGTACTTC
NA	TRBV2	TRBJ2-5	NA	14	CASVGLGGPETQYF	TGTGCCAGCGTCGGATTGGGTGGTCCGGAGACCCAGTACTTC